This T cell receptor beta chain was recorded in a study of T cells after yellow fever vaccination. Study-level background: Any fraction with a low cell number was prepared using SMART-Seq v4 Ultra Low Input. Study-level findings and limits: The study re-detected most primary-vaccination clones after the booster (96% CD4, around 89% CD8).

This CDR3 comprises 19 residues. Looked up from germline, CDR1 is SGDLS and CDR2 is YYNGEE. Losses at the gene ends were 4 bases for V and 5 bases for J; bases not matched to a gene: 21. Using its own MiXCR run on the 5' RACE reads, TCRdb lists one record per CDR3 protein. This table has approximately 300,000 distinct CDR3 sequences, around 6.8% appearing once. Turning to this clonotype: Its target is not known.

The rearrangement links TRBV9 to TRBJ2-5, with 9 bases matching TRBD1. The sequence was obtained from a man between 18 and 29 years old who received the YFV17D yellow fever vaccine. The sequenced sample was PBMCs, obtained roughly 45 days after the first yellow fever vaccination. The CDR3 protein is CASSPRGFKTGGGVETQYF. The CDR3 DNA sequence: TGTGCCAGCAGCCCGAGGGGCTTTAAGACAGGGGGTGGGGTGGAGACCCAGTACTTC. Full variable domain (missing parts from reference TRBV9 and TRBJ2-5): DSGVTQTPKHLITATGQRVTLRCSPRSGDLSVYWYQQSLDQGLQFLIQYYNGEERAKGNILERFSAQQFPDLHSELNLSSLELGDSALYFCASSPRGFKTGGGVETQYFGPGTRLLVL.